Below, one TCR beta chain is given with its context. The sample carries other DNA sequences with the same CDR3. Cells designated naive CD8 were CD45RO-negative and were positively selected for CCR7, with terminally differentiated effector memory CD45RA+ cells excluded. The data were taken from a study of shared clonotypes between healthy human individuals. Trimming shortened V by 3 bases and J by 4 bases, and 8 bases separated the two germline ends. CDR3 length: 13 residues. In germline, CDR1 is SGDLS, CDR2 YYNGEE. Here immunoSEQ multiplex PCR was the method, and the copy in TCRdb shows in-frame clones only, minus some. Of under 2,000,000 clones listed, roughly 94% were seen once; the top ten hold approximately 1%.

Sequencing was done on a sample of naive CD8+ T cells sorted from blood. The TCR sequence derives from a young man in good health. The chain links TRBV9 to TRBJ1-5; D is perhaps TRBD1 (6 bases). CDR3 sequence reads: CASSEGGNQPQHF. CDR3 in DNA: TGTGCCAGCAGCGAGGGGGGGAATCAGCCCCAGCATTTT.